The 30 T cell receptor beta chains listed next were all sequenced from one sample in a study of blood T cell repertoires in COVID-19 (dated by TCRdb to about 2020). Libraries were constructed by the immunoSEQ multiplex PCR assay. TCRdb obtained this table from immuneACCESS and retained in-frame rearrangements with V and J assigned. These tables miss some clones; where compared with another copy, unresolved V genes account for less than half of the shortfall, and the remainder is unexplained. This sample lists some 340,000 clones; 70% to 90% were detected once. The ten most abundant clones make up approximately 5% of the sample. Sample: PBMCs or T cells enriched from blood (not recorded which). The receptors shown here come from a woman aged 30 to 39 who had recovered from COVID-19.

V usage is TRBV13 and J usage is TRBJ1-4; D gene ambiguous. The CDR3 consists of 14 residues. V was cut by 0 bases and J by 8 bases, with 10 bases left in between. The germline gives CDR1 PRHDT, CDR2 FYEKMQ (reference sequence). Written as DNA, the CDR3 is TGTGCCAGCAGCTTAGGCTCCTCAGTCGAAAAACTGTTTTTT. Translating gives CASSLGSSVEKLFF.

Comment on this clone: This sample includes further DNA sequences coding for the same CDR3. This chain links TRBV6-4 with TRBJ1-1, with D possibly matching TRBD1 (5 bases). The CDR3 runs 14 residues. The germline CDR1 and CDR2 sequences are MRHNA and SNTAGT. V dropped 6 bases and J dropped 1 base, with 12 bases sitting between them. The CDR3 is CASSPSQGNTEAFF. The CDR3 nucleotides are TGTGCCAGCAGCCCCAGCCAGGGGAACACTGAAGCTTTCTTT.

The V and J genes are TRBV7-2 and TRBJ1-1, with 8 bases fitting TRBD1. The CDR3 is 15 amino acids. Germline-derived CDR1 and CDR2 are SGHTA and FQGNSA. Losses at the gene ends were 4 bases for V and 0 bases for J; bases not matched to a gene: 4. In DNA, the CDR3 is TGTGCCAGCAGCTCCTTACAGGGGGTGAACACTGAAGCTTTCTTT. This translates into CASSSLQGVNTEAFF.

The rearrangement joins TRBV2 to TRBJ2-7, with D unresolved. The length of the CDR3 is 15 residues. Deletions cut 6 bases from V and 4 bases from J, with 19 bases between. The V gene's germline CDR1 is SNHLY and CDR2 FYNNEI. CDR3 sequence reads: CASSPLLPPTYEQYF. Written as DNA, the CDR3 is TGTGCCAGCAGCCCCTTGTTGCCTCCGACTTACGAGCAGTACTTC.

This clone was detected only a few times. The chain recombines TRBV5-1 with TRBJ2-7; 8 nucleotides agree with TRBD1. The germline gives CDR1 SGHRS, CDR2 YFSETQ. J lost 4 bases, V lost 2 bases, and 11 bases had no gene match. This CDR3 region has 16 residues. For the CDR3, the DNA is TGCGCCAGCAGCTTTATTTCAGGGGGCGTGGGTTACGAGCAGTACTTC. Protein product: CASSFISGGVGYEQYF.

The chain recombines TRBV12-3 or TRBV12-4 with TRBJ1-2; 9 bases are shared with TRBD1. The CDR3 runs 13 residues. Trimming removed 6 bases from V and 6 bases from J; junction bases left unmatched: 5. CDR3 in amino acids: CASRGGQGHGYTF. The CDR3 DNA is TGTGCCAGCAGGGGGGGACAGGGTCATGGCTACACCTTC.

The chain has TRBV5-4 and TRBJ1-2, with D possibly being TRBD1 (6 bases). Trimming cost V 4 bases and J 6 bases, with 13 bases left between them. The CDR3 has 13 amino acids. Germline V gene sequence: CDR1 SGHNT, CDR2 YYREEE (reference sequence). The CDR3 reads CASSPGQGNGYTF. Written as DNA, the CDR3 is TGTGCCAGCAGCCCAGGGCAGGGGAATGGCTACACCTTC.

This clone was detected only a few times. The chain links TRBV18 to TRBJ1-6; possibly TRBD1 for D (5 bases). The V gene's germline CDR1 is KGHSH and CDR2 LQKENI. V shed 3 bases and J shed 5 bases, with 8 bases lying between them. CDR3 size: 14 residues. This CDR3 is CASSPDSNNSPLHF. CDR3 coding DNA: TGTGCCAGCTCACCCGACAGCAATAATTCACCCCTCCACTTT. The full variable domain, with the rest looked up from reference TRBV18 and TRBJ1-6, is NAGVMQNPRHLVRRRGQEARLRCSPMKGHSHVYWYRQLPEEGLKFMVYLQKENIIDESGMPKERFSAEFPKEGPSILRIQQVVRGDSAAYFCASSPDSNNSPLHFGNGTRLTVT.

This clone was seen a few times. The chain couples TRBV2 to TRBJ2-7; 7 bases align to TRBD2. Germline trimming cut 10 bases from V and 0 bases from J; bases unmatched to any gene: 6. Germline CDR1 and CDR2: SNHLY and FYNNEI. This CDR3 has 13 residues. CDR3 amino acids: CAMGGDLSYEQYF. Here the CDR3 DNA reads TGTGCCATGGGAGGGGACCTCTCCTACGAGCAGTACTTC.

The chain links TRBV4-3 to TRBJ1-2; D is perhaps TRBD1 (6 bases). From germline, CDR1 is LGHNA and CDR2 YSLEER. V was pared by 4 bases and J by 6 bases, with 18 bases between. The CDR3 extends over 15 amino acids. Here the CDR3 reads CASSRGRGNLDGYTF. CDR3 bases: TGCGCCAGCAGCCGGGGAAGGGGGAACTTGGATGGCTACACCTTC.

The chain carries TRBV19 and TRBJ2-7; D is perhaps TRBD2 (6 bases). The CDR3 is 14 residues long. V lost 4 bases, J lost 7 bases, and 17 bases lay in between. Per the germline V gene, CDR1 is LNHDA and CDR2 is SQIVND (reference sequence). The CDR3 spells CASSTSPAGREQYF. DNA of the CDR3: TGTGCCAGTAGTACATCACCGGCGGGGAGGGAGCAGTACTTC.

V usage is TRBV19 and J usage is TRBJ1-5, with 9 bases matching TRBD1. Germline values: CDR1 LNHDA, CDR2 SQIVND (reference sequence). The CDR3 sequence is 14 residues long. The V gene end was trimmed by 5 bases and the J gene end by 4 bases; junction bases not matched to a gene: 3. The CDR3 sequence is CASSRTGVNQPQHF. CDR3 nucleotides: TGTGCCAGTAGTCGGACAGGGGTGAATCAGCCCCAGCATTTT.

The chain couples TRBV10-1 to TRBJ1-4; a possible D gene is TRBD1 (6 bases). This CDR3 has 15 amino acids. CDR1 and CDR2 (germline): WNHNN, SYGVQD (reference sequence). Deletions cut 3 bases from V and 8 bases from J, with 16 bases between. The CDR3 is CASSDPGEQGEKLFF. CDR3 in DNA: TGCGCCAGCAGTGACCCCGGGGAGCAGGGGGAAAAACTGTTTTTT.

This clone has just one count. The CDR3 region is CATSRSSSSYNEQFF. The CDR3 nucleotides read TGTGCCACTTCGAGAAGCTCGAGCTCCTACAATGAGCAGTTCTTC. The V gene is TRBV24-1, the J gene TRBJ2-1; D remains ambiguous. CDR1 and CDR2 (germline): KGHDR, SFDVKD. The CDR3 length is 15 residues. The V gene lost 10 bases and the J gene lost 0 bases, with 15 bases spanning the gap.

This clone was seen a few times. The rearrangement links TRBV7-9 to TRBJ1-6; D is uncertain. The CDR3 contains 12 residues. CDR1 is SEHNR, CDR2 FQNEAQ, per germline (reference sequence). Trimming removed 5 bases at V and 10 bases at J, with 9 bases between. Here the CDR3 DNA reads TGTGCCAGCAGCATCGACACCTCACCCCTCCACTTT. This translates into CASSIDTSPLHF.

This chain connects TRBV23-1 to TRBJ2-3; the D is unclear. TRBV23-1 is given ORF status, its function remaining uncertain. The CDR3 runs 14 residues. V lost 3 bases, J lost 2 bases, and 9 bases lay in between. CDR3 coding DNA: TGCGCCAGCAGTCAGACTCTGGTCACAGATACGCAGTATTTT. Amino acid sequence: CASSQTLVTDTQYF.

The chain carries TRBV5-6 and TRBJ1-2; D is uncertain. Germline CDR1 SGHDT, CDR2 YYEEEE. This CDR3 spans 11 amino acids. Trimming took 4 bases from V and 4 from J, leaving 5 bases between them. The CDR3 is CASSHTYGYTF. CDR3 DNA sequence: TGTGCCAGCAGCCACACCTATGGCTACACCTTC. The full variable domain, completed using reference TRBV5-6 and TRBJ1-2, is DAGVTQSPTHLIKTRGQQVTLRCSPKSGHDTVSWYQQALGQGPQFIFQYYEEEERQRGNFPDRFSGHQFPNYSSELNVNALLLGDSALYLCASSHTYGYTFGSGTRLTVV.

V and J are TRBV25-1 and TRBJ2-7; the match to TRBD1 covers 10 bases. J gave up 2 bases and V 5 bases, and 3 bases lay outside the gene matches. The CDR3 covers 14 residues. The V gene's germline CDR1 is MGHDK and CDR2 SYGVNS. In DNA form, the CDR3 reads TGTGCCAGCAGTTACGGACAGGGGGCCTACGAGCAGTACTTC. This gives the protein CASSYGQGAYEQYF.

The chain couples TRBV28 to TRBJ2-7, with a tentative D call TRBD2 (6 bases). From germline, CDR1 is MDHEN and CDR2 SYDVKM. The CDR3 extends over 15 amino acids. Between the trimmed V and J ends, which lost 3 bases and 1 base, there was a span of 13 bases. The CDR3 DNA reads TGTGCCAGCAGTTTCGGGGGTGACAGATCCTACGAGCAGTACTTC. This translates into CASSFGGDRSYEQYF.

The J gene is TRBJ1-4, the V gene TRBV6-4; D unresolved. Germline lookup yields CDR1 MRHNA and CDR2 SNTAGT. Trimming cost V 9 bases and J 0 bases, with 11 bases left between them. This CDR3 is built from 14 residues. The CDR3 DNA reads TGTGCCAGGCTACTACCGTCAACTAATGAAAAACTGTTTTTT. Translating it yields CARLLPSTNEKLFF.

The chain links TRBV20-1 to TRBJ2-7, with D perhaps matching TRBD1 (6 bases). The CDR3 is made up of 11 amino acids. Germline-derived CDR1 and CDR2 are DFQATT and SNEGSKA (reference sequence). The V end was cut by 5 bases, the J end by 3 bases, with 8 bases between. CDR3 amino acids: CSAGTIYEQYF. The CDR3 coding sequence is TGCAGTGCTGGGACAATCTACGAGCAGTACTTC.

The chain carries TRBV10-3 and TRBJ1-5, with TRBD1 as a possible D gene (6 bases). This CDR3 has 14 residues. V shed 2 bases and J shed 6 bases, with 11 bases lying between them. The germline V gene encodes CDR1 ENHRY and CDR2 SYGVKD. The CDR3 here is CAISEQGSGQPQHF. Written as DNA, the CDR3 is TGTGCCATCAGTGAGCAGGGGTCGGGTCAGCCCCAGCATTTT.

This chain joins TRBV29-1 and TRBJ2-2; the D gene is possibly TRBD1 (5 bases). The V end was cut by 5 bases, the J end by 0 bases, with 22 bases between. The CDR3 loop spans 18 amino acids. From germline, CDR1 is SQVTM and CDR2 ANQGSEA. CDR3: CSVTLGRVEAANTGELFF. CDR3 DNA sequence: TGCAGCGTTACGTTAGGCAGGGTTGAGGCGGCGAACACCGGGGAGCTGTTTTTT.

The V gene is TRBV6-5, the J gene TRBJ1-6; possibly TRBD1 for D (5 bases). Germline V lookup: CDR1 MNHEY, CDR2 SVGAGI. The CDR3 runs 15 residues. Between the trimmed V and J ends, which lost 0 bases and 11 bases, there was a span of 14 bases. The CDR3 protein is CASSYSGPPWAPLHF. CDR3 in DNA: TGTGCCAGCAGTTACTCGGGGCCCCCTTGGGCACCCCTCCACTTT.

The chain carries TRBV25-1 and TRBJ2-5; possibly TRBD2 for D (6 bases). The CDR3 has 15 residues. Germline-derived CDR1 and CDR2 are MGHDK and SYGVNS. Trimming removed 10 bases at V and 5 bases at J, with 23 bases between. The CDR3 loop reads CATSGSGGGYETQYF. CDR3 bases: TGTGCCACTTCCGGGAGCGGTGGAGGGTACGAGACCCAGTACTTC.

V gene TRBV2 combines with J gene TRBJ1-1; 9 bases line up with TRBD1. CDR3 length: 13 residues. With V trimmed by 11 bases and J by 1 base, 5 bases remained unmatched. Germline V gives CDR1 SNHLY, CDR2 FYNNEI. CDR3 loop: CAWGQGRNTEAFF. As DNA, the CDR3 is TGTGCCTGGGGACAGGGACGGAACACTGAAGCTTTCTTT.

This chain uses TRBV4-1 with TRBJ2-5; D is possibly TRBD1 (6 bases). The CDR3 covers 18 residues. Germline CDR1 MGHRA, CDR2 YSYEKL. The V end lost 3 bases, the J end lost 5 bases, and 25 bases lay between the germline ends. In nucleotides, the CDR3 is TGCGCCAGCAGCCACGACCAGACAGGCGCTCCGAAACCGGAGACCCAGTACTTC. This sequence encodes CASSHDQTGAPKPETQYF.

This clone was counted only a few times. The V gene is TRBV7-9, the J gene TRBJ2-1, with D possibly being TRBD1 (6 bases). The CDR3 runs 13 residues. Germline V CDR1 and CDR2: SEHNR, FQNEAQ (reference sequence). The V gene lost 4 bases and the J gene lost 10 bases, with 14 bases spanning the gap. CDR3 in amino acids: CASSSTGFGEQFF. CDR3 DNA sequence: TGTGCCAGCAGCTCAACAGGGTTTGGGGAGCAGTTCTTC.

This CDR3 is CASSLREEGEAFF. The CDR3 bases are TGTGCCAGCAGCTTAAGGGAGGAGGGTGAAGCTTTCTTT. The chain employs TRBV7-8 and TRBJ1-1; no clear D. The CDR3 runs 13 residues. In germline, CDR1 is SGHVS, CDR2 FQNEAQ. V was cut by 2 bases and J by 7 bases, with 11 bases left in between.

The chain combines TRBV9 with TRBJ1-1; 7 bases align to TRBD1. V shed 2 bases and J 1 base; nucleotides not matched to a gene: 5. CDR1 is SGDLS and CDR2 is YYNGEE in the germline V gene. The CDR3 extends over 15 amino acids. CDR3 DNA: TGTGCCAGCAGCGTGAGAACAGGGGCGAACACTGAAGCTTTCTTT. Amino acid sequence: CASSVRTGANTEAFF.